This is a list of T cell receptor beta chains from one sample in a study of shared clonotypes between healthy human individuals. TCRdb's table, derived via immunoSEQ multiplex PCR, lists solely in-frame clones and lacks some. The data hold more than 600,000 clones, with around 92% observed a single time. Sequences were obtained from naive CD8+ T cells sorted from blood. These TCRs come from a man aged 25 to 45 in good health. Both conserved end residues are part of each CDR3. D genes are given only for firm matches. The size entry is marked missing in some rows and otherwise reads once, few, many or a size class.

clone_size d_call j_call v_call cdr3_nt cdr3_aa
NA NA TRBJ1-2 TRBV29-1 TGCAGCGTTCCCCGGGCAGAAAACTATGGCTACACCTTC CSVPRAENYGYTF
NA NA TRBJ2-3 TRBV5-6 TGTGCCAGCAGCTTGGTATCGCTTGGCACAGATACGCAGTATTTT CASSLVSLGTDTQYF
NA NA TRBJ2-1 TRBV10-2 TGCGCCAGCAGTGAGTCGCGGCAAAATGAGCAGTTCTTC CASSESRQNEQFF
NA NA TRBJ2-2 TRBV29-1 TGCAGCGTTACCGGGGAGAACACCGGGGAGCTGTTTTTT CSVTGENTGELFF
NA NA TRBJ2-2 TRBV6-1 TGTGCCAGCAGTGAGATAGACCCCGGGGAGCTGTTTTTT CASSEIDPGELFF
NA TRBD2 TRBJ2-1 TRBV7-9 TGTGCCAGCAGCGACTGGACTAGCGGGAGGTTTGAGCAGTTCTTC CASSDWTSGRFEQFF
NA TRBD1 TRBJ2-2 TRBV5-1 TGCGCCAGCACTACAGGGGGCCGGGGCACCGGGGAGCTGTTTTTT CASTTGGRGTGELFF
NA TRBD1 TRBJ2-7 TRBV7-9 TGTGCCAGCAGCGCCCGGGACAGGGTCCACGAGCAGTACTTC CASSARDRVHEQYF
once TRBD2 TRBJ2-3 TRBV2 TGTGCCAGCAGCCACCATTTAGCGGGACTCACAGATACGCAGTATTTT CASSHHLAGLTDTQYF
NA NA TRBJ1-1 TRBV5-1 TGCGCCAGCAGCTTATGGCAGGGTAAAGAGGCTTTCTTT CASSLWQGKEAFF
NA TRBD1 TRBJ1-4 TRBV5-1 TGCGCCAGCAGCTTGGGTCGGACAGGGGATAATGAAAAACTGTTTTTT CASSLGRTGDNEKLFF
NA NA TRBJ2-5 TRBV2 TGTGCCAGCAGTGAGTCCTGGGGGCAGGAGCAAGAGACCCAGTACTTC CASSESWGQEQETQYF
NA NA TRBJ2-2 TRBV5-1 TGCGCCAGCAGCTTGGGGACTTCCGGGGGCACCGGGGAGCTGTTTTTT CASSLGTSGGTGELFF
NA NA TRBJ1-1 TRBV2 TGTGCCAGCAGTGAAGCGCGAGTGAACACTGAAGCTTTCTTT CASSEARVNTEAFF
NA TRBD2 TRBJ2-5 TRBV5-3 TGTGCCAGAAGCTTGGAACAGGGGGTCACCCCTAGCGGGAGATTCGGGGAGACCCAGTACTTC CARSLEQGVTPSGRFGETQYF
NA NA TRBJ2-1 TRBV11-2 TGTGCCAGCAGCTTAGAGGCGTACAATGAGCAGTTCTTC CASSLEAYNEQFF
NA NA TRBJ2-5 TRBV5-4 TGTGCCAGCAGCTTGCTTAGTGGGCAGCCTAGGCAAGAGACCCAGTACTTC CASSLLSGQPRQETQYF
NA TRBD2 TRBJ2-3 TRBV10-1 TGCGCCAGCAGTGAGGCCCGACTAGCGGGAGGGCTGGGTACAGATACGCAGTATTTT CASSEARLAGGLGTDTQYF
NA NA TRBJ2-3 TRBV28 TGTGCCAGCAGACTTTCTAGCGCACTCACAGATACGCAGTATTTT CASRLSSALTDTQYF
NA NA TRBJ1-1 TRBV4-3 TGCGCCAGCAGCCAAGATGCGTCAGGGAGCACTGAAGCTTTCTTT CASSQDASGSTEAFF
NA NA TRBJ2-3 TRBV12-5 TGTGCTAGTGGCTTCGGGTTGACAGATACGCAGTATTTT CASGFGLTDTQYF
NA TRBD1 TRBJ2-1 TRBV7-9 TGTGCCAGCAGCTTCCCACAGGGGTTCGACAATGAGCAGTTCTTC CASSFPQGFDNEQFF
NA TRBD2 TRBJ2-1 TRBV28 TGTGCCAGCAGAATAGCGGGAGGACCCTCCTACAATGAGCAGTTCTTC CASRIAGGPSYNEQFF
NA TRBD2 TRBJ2-3 TRBV14 TGTGCCAGCAGCCAATTCCTAGCGGGGCCAGATACGCAGTATTTT CASSQFLAGPDTQYF
NA NA TRBJ1-2 TRBV27 TGTGCCAGCAGTTTATCGGGGGCTCTATTGGGCTACACCTTC CASSLSGALLGYTF
NA NA TRBJ1-1 TRBV5-4 TGTGCCAGCAGCTTCTCCGGCACTGAAGCTTTCTTT CASSFSGTEAFF
NA NA TRBJ1-2 TRBV4-2 TGTGCCAGCAGCCAAGAATTTAATGTAGACATCCGTAACTATGGCTACACCTTC CASSQEFNVDIRNYGYTF
few NA TRBJ1-5 TRBV30 TGTGCCTGGAGTGAGGGTTATAGCAATCAGCCCCAGCATTTT CAWSEGYSNQPQHF
NA TRBD2 TRBJ2-3 TRBV2 TGTGCCAGCACGAGCCATGGGGGGACTAGCGGGAGTTCTGGTATCGGCACAGATACGCAGTATTTT CASTSHGGTSGSSGIGTDTQYF
NA NA TRBJ2-7 TRBV7-9 TGTGCCAGCAGCTTTGTACAGGGCGTCTACGAGCAGTACTTC CASSFVQGVYEQYF
few NA TRBJ2-7 TRBV7-9 TGTGCCAGCAGCTTATCACTAGAGAACTACGAGCAGTACTTC CASSLSLENYEQYF
NA TRBD1 TRBJ1-5 TRBV4-1 TGCGCCAGCAGCCATACAGACAGGGGAGATCAGCCCCAGCATTTT CASSHTDRGDQPQHF
once NA TRBJ2-2 TRBV19 TGTGCCAGTAGTATAATAGAGAACACCGGGGAGCTGTTTTTT CASSIIENTGELFF
NA NA TRBJ2-3 TRBV6-1 TGTGCCAGCACCCAGGGGTACGTGGATACGCAGTATTTT CASTQGYVDTQYF
NA TRBD1 TRBJ1-1 TRBV7-6 TGTGCCAGCAGCTTGGACAGGGGGATGAACACTGAAGCTTTCTTT CASSLDRGMNTEAFF
NA TRBD2 TRBJ2-1 TRBV15 TGTGCCACCAGCAGAGGGGCAGGGACTAGCGAAATGAGCTCCTACAATGAGCAGTTCTTC CATSRGAGTSEMSSYNEQFF
NA TRBD1 TRBJ1-5 TRBV9 TGTGCCAGCAGCGATGGGACAGGGGATCAGCCCCAGCATTTT CASSDGTGDQPQHF
NA TRBD2 TRBJ2-1 TRBV2 TGTGCCAGCAGTGAAGTTGGACTAGCGGGAGTCGAGAATGAGCAGTTCTTC CASSEVGLAGVENEQFF
NA TRBD2 TRBJ2-3 TRBV29-1 TGCAGCGTTGTGTCTAGCGGGAGGGCCAATGTCACAGATACGCAGTATTTT CSVVSSGRANVTDTQYF
NA NA TRBJ1-5 TRBV7-9 TGTGCCAGCAGCCGGGGGGGGAATCAGCCCCAGCATTTT CASSRGGNQPQHF
NA NA TRBJ2-3 TRBV13 TGTGCCAGCAGCGAGGGCGGTACCGACAATACGCAGTATTTT CASSEGGTDNTQYF
NA NA TRBJ1-2 TRBV10-2 TGCGCCAGTAGGGCTGTGGACTATGGCTACACCTTC CASRAVDYGYTF
NA NA TRBJ2-7 TRBV7-9 TGTGCCAGCAGCTTTGGTTACGAGGGTTACGAGCAGTACTTC CASSFGYEGYEQYF
NA TRBD2 TRBJ2-1 TRBV11-2 TGTGCCAGCAGCAGGAGCGGTGGTAGCGGGAGGCACAATGAGCAGTTCTTC CASSRSGGSGRHNEQFF
few NA TRBJ2-1 TRBV30 TGTGCCTGGAGTGGTTCCGGGGTCCAGTTCTTC CAWSGSGVQFF
NA NA TRBJ1-2 TRBV27 TGTGCCAGCAGTTTTGAGGAGGGCTATGGCTACACCTTC CASSFEEGYGYTF
NA NA TRBJ1-5 TRBV5-5 TGTGCCAGCACCCCCCTCGGGCCAGGGGACAATCAGCCCCAGCATTTT CASTPLGPGDNQPQHF
NA TRBD2 TRBJ2-7 TRBV19 TGTGCCAGGGGGGGAGGGACCCCACCCAACGAGCAGTACTTC CARGGGTPPNEQYF
once NA TRBJ1-2 TRBV9 TGTGCCAGCAGCGTAGGGGGGATCGACTATGGCTACACCTTC CASSVGGIDYGYTF
NA NA TRBJ2-7 TRBV7-6 TGTGCCAGCAGCTTAGAACGGGCCTACGAGCAGTACTTC CASSLERAYEQYF
NA NA TRBJ1-3 TRBV4-1 TGCGCCAGCAGCCAAGTAAGCAGGGCCTCTGGAAACACCATATATTTT CASSQVSRASGNTIYF
NA TRBD2 TRBJ2-7 TRBV5-5 TGTGCCAGCAGCTTCGACCCCCGGGAGGGTAACTACGAGCAGTACTTC CASSFDPREGNYEQYF
NA TRBD1 TRBJ2-7 TRBV15 TGTGCCACCAGTAGGGACAGGGGCCCCTACGAGCAGTACTTC CATSRDRGPYEQYF
NA TRBD1 TRBJ1-3 TRBV7-9 TGTGCCAGCAGGTCAGGGGGCAGTGGAAACACCATATATTTT CASRSGGSGNTIYF
once TRBD1 TRBJ1-2 TRBV6-6 TGTGCCAGCAGTTTGTACAGGGGGGAGGAGGGCTACACCTTC CASSLYRGEEGYTF
NA NA TRBJ2-1 TRBV28 TGTGCCAGCAAATCGGCGGGACTCTCCTACAATGAGCAGTTCTTC CASKSAGLSYNEQFF
NA NA TRBJ2-3 TRBV7-3 TGTGCCAGCAGCTCACCACAGGAGCCGGGCTCTGATACGCAGTATTTT CASSSPQEPGSDTQYF